The 19 T cell receptor beta chains below all came from one sample that was sequenced in a study of blood T cell repertoires in COVID-19 (dated by TCRdb to between 2020 and 2021). Libraries were constructed by the immunoSEQ multiplex PCR assay. TCRdb limited this immuneACCESS table to in-frame rearrangements with V and J called. A share of clones is missing; checked studies link under half to unresolved V genes, and the rest is unexplained. Recorded for this sample are some 100,000 clones; roughly 82% of them occurred a single time. The ten most abundant clones make up under 8% of the sample. The source material was peripheral blood. Source of these receptors: an elderly woman with active or convalescent COVID-19.

The V gene is TRBV9, the J gene TRBJ2-3, with no clear D. The CDR3 runs to 15 residues. V gave up 0 bases and J gave up 2 bases, with 10 bases separating them. The germline CDR1 and CDR2 sequences are SGDLS and YYNGEE. The CDR3 sequence: CASSVGGPITDTQYF. In DNA form, the CDR3 reads TGTGCCAGCAGCGTAGGTGGCCCAATCACAGATACGCAGTATTTT.

V gene TRBV3-1 (or the pseudogene TRBV3-2) combines with J gene TRBJ2-2; D gene ambiguous. The V end was cut by 4 bases, the J end by 5 bases, with 5 bases between. The germline V gene encodes CDR1 LGHDT and CDR2 YNNKEL (reference sequence). The CDR3 totals 12 residues. The CDR3 nucleotides read TGTGCCAGCAGCCTTATAACCGGGGAGCTGTTTTTT. This codes for CASSLITGELFF.

The CDR3, as DNA: TGTGCCAGCAGGCCGGGACTAGCGGCCGGGGAGCTGTTTTTT. Encoded protein: CASRPGLAAGELFF. The gene calls are TRBV11-2 and TRBJ2-2; TRBD2 matches 11 bases. The V and J ends lost 6 bases and 6 bases, in that order; junction bases with no gene match: 3. The CDR3 length is 14 residues. Germline-derived CDR1 and CDR2 are SGHAT and FQNNGV.

This rearrangement joins TRBV7-6 to TRBJ2-2; 8 bases align to TRBD1. The CDR3 is 16 amino acids. Germline CDR1 and CDR2: SGHVS and FNYEAQ. V gave up 5 bases and J gave up 3 bases; unmatched junction bases: 8. The CDR3 DNA sequence: TGTGCCAGCAGCCAAAAAAGGACAGGGTACACCGGGGAGCTGTTTTTT. This encodes CASSQKRTGYTGELFF.

This chain links TRBV5-1 with TRBJ2-1, with unresolved D. Germline CDR1 reads SGHRS; CDR2 reads YFSETQ. The ends were cut back, 0 bases at V and 6 bases at J, with 7 bases in the middle. This CDR3 region has 13 residues. In DNA, the CDR3 is TGCGCCAGCAGCTTGGACTACCTCAATGAGCAGTTCTTC. Translation gives CASSLDYLNEQFF.

V gene TRBV6-5 combines with J gene TRBJ1-1, with D possibly TRBD1 on 5 matching bases. The V and J ends lost 2 bases and 0 bases respectively, with 7 bases between them. CDR3 length: 14 residues. Germline assignment: CDR1 MNHEY and CDR2 SVGAGI. This CDR3 is CASSYRGLNTEAFF. DNA for the CDR3: TGTGCCAGCAGTTACAGGGGTCTGAACACTGAAGCTTTCTTT.

V is TRBV10-3 and J is TRBJ1-1; D remains unclear. The CDR3 totals 13 residues. The V gene lost 2 bases and the J gene lost 7 bases, with 11 bases spanning the gap. Germline V CDR1 and CDR2: ENHRY, SYGVKD. DNA of the CDR3: TGTGCCATCAGTGAGGACATGAAGTATGAAGCTTTCTTT. As protein: CAISEDMKYEAFF.

V usage is TRBV7-9 and J usage is TRBJ2-7; 8 bases fit TRBD1. The trim removed 6 bases at V and 3 bases at J, leaving 10 bases unmatched. This CDR3 spans 15 amino acids. CDR1 and CDR2 from the germline V gene are SEHNR and FQNEAQ (reference sequence). CDR3 nucleotides: TGTGCCAGCAGTTCACCTGGGACAGGACACTACGAGCAGTACTTC. Encoded protein: CASSSPGTGHYEQYF.

The genes are TRBV19 and TRBJ2-2, with 7 bases fitting TRBD2. The CDR3 covers 14 residues. V shed 5 bases and J 6 bases; nucleotides not matched to a gene: 6. CDR1 and CDR2 (germline): LNHDA, SQIVND (reference sequence). The CDR3 protein is CASSFAAGAGELFF. The DNA for the CDR3 is TGTGCCAGTAGTTTTGCTGCGGGAGCCGGGGAGCTGTTTTTT.

The chain employs TRBV7-6 and TRBJ2-7, with 12 bases matching TRBD2. After removal of 6 bases from V and 0 bases from J, the junction contained 3 bases not matched to a gene. The CDR3 length is 15 residues. CDR1 SGHVS and CDR2 FNYEAQ come from the germline V gene. The CDR3 region is CASSLAGGPSYEQYF. In DNA, the CDR3 is TGTGCCAGCAGTCTAGCGGGAGGGCCCTCCTACGAGCAGTACTTC.

The chain uses TRBV9 and TRBJ2-7, with no clear D. The CDR3 runs to 12 residues. The germline V gene encodes CDR1 SGDLS and CDR2 YYNGEE. Deletions cut 0 bases from V and 5 bases from J, with 6 bases between. The CDR3 DNA reads TGTGCCAGCAGCGTAGACAACGACGAGCAGTACTTC. This gives the protein CASSVDNDEQYF.

The chain combines TRBV28 with TRBJ2-2; D possibly corresponds to TRBD2 (7 bases). Trimming removed 6 bases at V and 6 bases at J, with 26 bases between. Germline loops: CDR1 MDHEN, CDR2 SYDVKM. This CDR3 has 18 amino acids. This chain's CDR3 is CASRFAGAGRGSPGELFF. The CDR3 DNA follows: TGTGCCAGCAGGTTCGCGGGGGCCGGGCGGGGGTCCCCCGGGGAGCTGTTTTTT.

This clone was seen only once. The chain employs TRBV5-1 and TRBJ2-3, with D tentatively TRBD1 (5 bases). Trimming removed 4 bases at V and 6 bases at J, with 12 bases between. CDR3 length equals 13 residues. The germline CDR1 and CDR2 sequences are SGHRS and YFSETQ. The CDR3 coding sequence is TGCGCCAGCAGCAGTGGACATAAGGATACGCAGTATTTT. Protein: CASSSGHKDTQYF.

This chain connects TRBV29-1 to TRBJ2-2, with 11 bases matching TRBD2. Looked up from germline, CDR1 is SQVTM and CDR2 is ANQGSEA. This CDR3 has 18 residues. V shed 8 bases and J 2 bases; nucleotides not matched to a gene: 16. CDR3 region: CSYSESLGLADNTGELFF. DNA of the CDR3: TGCAGCTACTCTGAGTCCCTGGGACTAGCGGATAACACCGGGGAGCTGTTTTTT.

The chain carries TRBV9 and TRBJ1-6, with 9 bases lining up with TRBD1. Germline CDR1 SGDLS, CDR2 YYNGEE. The V and J ends lost 5 bases and 9 bases, in that order; junction bases with no gene match: 12. This CDR3 is built from 16 residues. CDR3 protein: CASRGGGTGSGSPLHF. In DNA form, the CDR3 reads TGTGCCAGCAGAGGAGGGGGGACAGGGAGTGGTTCACCCCTCCACTTT.

The rearrangement links TRBV18 to TRBJ2-1; 13 bases are a match to TRBD2. V shed 4 bases, J shed 8 bases, and the junction held 2 bases outside the gene matches. Germline V gene lookup returns CDR1 KGHSH and CDR2 LQKENI. The CDR3 loop spans 14 amino acids. The CDR3 nucleotides are TGTGCCAGCTCACTGACTAGCGGGAGGCATGAGCAGTTCTTC. Its protein product is CASSLTSGRHEQFF.

This chain uses TRBV4-1 with TRBJ1-2; TRBD1 might be the D (6 bases). The CDR3 is 16 residues long. Germline V gives CDR1 MGHRA, CDR2 YSYEKL. V lost 4 bases and J lost 0, with 15 bases in between. In DNA, the CDR3 is TGCGCCAGCAGCCCAGATTTTTACAGGGCTAACTATGGCTACACCTTC. This translates into CASSPDFYRANYGYTF.

V gene TRBV7-9 combines with J gene TRBJ2-1; possibly TRBD2 for D (6 bases). Germline CDR1 reads SEHNR; CDR2 reads FQNEAQ (reference sequence). This CDR3 comprises 15 residues. Trimming removed 7 bases from V and 7 bases from J, with 20 bases in between. This CDR3 reads CASNQAGKGRNEQFF. The CDR3 DNA follows: TGTGCCAGCAACCAGGCGGGAAAGGGAAGGAATGAGCAGTTCTTC.

The chain recombines TRBV19 with TRBJ2-1; a possible D gene is TRBD2 (5 bases). The germline gives CDR1 LNHDA, CDR2 SQIVND (reference sequence). V shed 5 bases and J shed 0 bases, with 8 bases lying between them. The CDR3 spans 14 residues. CDR3 in amino acids: CASSPGSSYNEQFF. CDR3 bases: TGTGCCAGTAGTCCGGGAAGCTCCTACAATGAGCAGTTCTTC. The variable domain in full, with the rest retrieved from reference TRBV19 and TRBJ2-1, is DGGITQSPKYLFRKEGQNVTLSCEQNLNHDAMYWYRQDPGQGLRLIYYSQIVNDFQKGDIAEGYSVSREKKESFPLTVTSAQKNPTAFYLCASSPGSSYNEQFFGPGTRLTVL.